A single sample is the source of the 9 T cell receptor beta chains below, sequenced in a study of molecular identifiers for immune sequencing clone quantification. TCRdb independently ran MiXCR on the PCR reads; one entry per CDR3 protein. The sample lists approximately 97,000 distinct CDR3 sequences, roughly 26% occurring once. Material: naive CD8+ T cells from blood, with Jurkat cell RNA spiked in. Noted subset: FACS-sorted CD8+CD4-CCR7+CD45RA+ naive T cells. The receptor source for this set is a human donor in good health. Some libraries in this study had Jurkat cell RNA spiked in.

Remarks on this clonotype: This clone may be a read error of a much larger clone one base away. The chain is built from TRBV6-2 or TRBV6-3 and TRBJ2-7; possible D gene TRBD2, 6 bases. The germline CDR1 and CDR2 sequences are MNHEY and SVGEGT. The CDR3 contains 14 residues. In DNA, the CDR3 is TGTGCCAGCACTAGACTAGAAAACTCCTACGAGCAGCACTTC. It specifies CASTRLENSYEQHF.

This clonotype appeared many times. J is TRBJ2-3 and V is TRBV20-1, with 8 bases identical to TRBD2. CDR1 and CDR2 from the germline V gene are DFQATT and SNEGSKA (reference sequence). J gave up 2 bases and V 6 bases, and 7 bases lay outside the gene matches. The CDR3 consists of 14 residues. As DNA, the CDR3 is TGCAGTGCCCTGCAAGCGGGGGACACAGATACGCAGTATTTT. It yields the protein CSALQAGDTDTQYF.

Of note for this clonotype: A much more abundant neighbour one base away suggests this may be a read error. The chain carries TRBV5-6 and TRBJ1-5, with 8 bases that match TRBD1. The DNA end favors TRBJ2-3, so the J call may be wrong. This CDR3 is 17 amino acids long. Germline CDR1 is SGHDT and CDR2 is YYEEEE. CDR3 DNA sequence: TGTGCCAGCAGCTTGCACAGGGGGACCGCTGGCAATCAGCCCCAGTATTTT. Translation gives CASSLHRGTAGNQPQYF.

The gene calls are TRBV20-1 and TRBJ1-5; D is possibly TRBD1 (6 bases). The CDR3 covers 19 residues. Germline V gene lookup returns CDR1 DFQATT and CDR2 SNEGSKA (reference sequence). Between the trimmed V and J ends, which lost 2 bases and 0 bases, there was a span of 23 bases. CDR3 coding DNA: TGCAGTGCTAGATCCAGGGGCGTTGAAGTCCCTTATAGCAATCAGCCCCAGCATTTT. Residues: CSARSRGVEVPYSNQPQHF.

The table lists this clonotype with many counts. The CDR3 nucleotides are TGTGCCAGCAGCCCCCCAGCGGGTGATGGGACAGATACGCAGTATTTT. It encodes CASSPPAGDGTDTQYF. This sequence joins TRBV7-9 and TRBJ2-3, with TRBD2 as a possible D gene (6 bases). From germline, CDR1 is SEHNR and CDR2 FQNEAQ (reference sequence). The V end was cut by 5 bases, the J end by 3 bases, with 18 bases between. The CDR3 loop spans 16 amino acids.

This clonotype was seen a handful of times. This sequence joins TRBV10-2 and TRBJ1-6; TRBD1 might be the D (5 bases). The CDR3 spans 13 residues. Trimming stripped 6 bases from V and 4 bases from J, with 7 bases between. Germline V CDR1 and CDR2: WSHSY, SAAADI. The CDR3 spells CASRTDYNSPLHF. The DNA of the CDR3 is TGCGCCAGCAGGACAGATTATAATTCACCCCTCCACTTT.

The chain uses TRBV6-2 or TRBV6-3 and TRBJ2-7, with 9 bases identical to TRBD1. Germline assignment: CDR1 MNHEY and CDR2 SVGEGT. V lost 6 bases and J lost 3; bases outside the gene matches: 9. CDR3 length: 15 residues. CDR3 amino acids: CASRKPGQGVYEQYF. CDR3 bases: TGTGCCAGCAGAAAACCGGGACAGGGAGTCTACGAGCAGTACTTC.

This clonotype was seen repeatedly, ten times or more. The CDR3 is CSVAGGGPSGANVLTF. The DNA of the CDR3 is TGCAGCGTTGCGGGAGGGGGCCCTTCTGGGGCCAACGTCCTGACTTTC. V gene TRBV29-1 combines with J gene TRBJ2-6, with D possibly being TRBD2 (8 bases). In germline, CDR1 is SQVTM, CDR2 ANQGSEA. CDR3 length: 16 residues. Trimming stripped 4 bases from V and 1 base from J, with 14 bases between.

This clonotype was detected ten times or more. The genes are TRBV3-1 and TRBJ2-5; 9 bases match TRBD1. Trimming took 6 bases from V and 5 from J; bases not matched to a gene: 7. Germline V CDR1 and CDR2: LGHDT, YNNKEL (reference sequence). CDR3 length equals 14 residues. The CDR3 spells CASRPTGGRETQYF. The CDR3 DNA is TGTGCCAGCAGACCCACAGGGGGCCGGGAGACCCAGTACTTC.